The rows below give T cell receptor beta chains drawn from one sample of a study of blood T cell repertoires in COVID-19. Repertoires were generated with immunoSEQ multiplex PCR, while TCRdb's copy carries only in-frame clones and drops some. Counted here are over 150,000 clones, around 84% occurring once; the ten biggest clones make up around 1.7%. Sequenced input: peripheral blood. These receptors were collected from a man older than 75 with acute or convalescent COVID-19. Both conserved end residues are part of each CDR3. Each record gives: D gene, J gene, CDR3 length, V gene, clone size, CDR3 protein, CDR3 DNA. A D gene is named only where the DNA matches it firmly. Some rows have no size entry. The others give once, few or many, or a class for an expanded clone.

D gene: TRBD2; J gene: TRBJ2-5; CDR3 length: 23; V gene: TRBV10-1; clone size: NA; CDR3 protein: CASSESPPAGTSGGPDGRETQYF; CDR3 DNA: TGCGCCAGCAGTGAGTCCCCCCCCGCGGGGACTAGCGGGGGGCCGGATGGTAGGGAGACCCAGTACTTC
D gene: NA; J gene: TRBJ2-3; CDR3 length: 13; V gene: TRBV30; clone size: once; CDR3 protein: CASGGRFTDTQYF; CDR3 DNA: TGTGCCTCTGGAGGGCGGTTCACAGATACGCAGTATTTT
D gene: NA; J gene: TRBJ1-3; CDR3 length: 16; V gene: TRBV19; clone size: once; CDR3 protein: CASTTGAPRTGNTIYF; CDR3 DNA: TGTGCCAGCACAACTGGGGCACCCCGGACCGGAAACACCATATATTTT
D gene: NA; J gene: TRBJ1-3; CDR3 length: 16; V gene: TRBV6-5; clone size: NA; CDR3 protein: CASSYSAGWSGNTIYF; CDR3 DNA: TGTGCCAGCAGTTACTCAGCGGGGTGGTCTGGAAACACCATATATTTT
D gene: TRBD1; J gene: TRBJ1-1; CDR3 length: 15; V gene: TRBV2; clone size: NA; CDR3 protein: CASQTDSGTGTEAFF; CDR3 DNA: TGTGCCAGTCAAACCGATTCCGGGACAGGCACTGAAGCTTTCTTT
D gene: TRBD1; J gene: TRBJ1-1; CDR3 length: 15; V gene: TRBV18; clone size: NA; CDR3 protein: CASSPTDRGNTEAFF; CDR3 DNA: TGTGCCAGCTCACCGACGGACAGGGGGAACACTGAAGCTTTCTTT
D gene: TRBD1; J gene: TRBJ1-2; CDR3 length: 13; V gene: TRBV30; clone size: NA; CDR3 protein: CAWTWDRGSGYTF; CDR3 DNA: TGTGCCTGGACCTGGGACAGGGGGTCCGGCTACACCTTC
D gene: TRBD2; J gene: TRBJ2-2; CDR3 length: 17; V gene: TRBV9; clone size: NA; CDR3 protein: CASSVEASGGYTGELFF; CDR3 DNA: TGTGCCAGCAGCGTAGAAGCGAGCGGGGGGTACACCGGGGAGCTGTTTTTT
D gene: TRBD1; J gene: TRBJ2-1; CDR3 length: 13; V gene: TRBV3-1/TRBV3-2; clone size: NA; CDR3 protein: CASSQGTGKEQFF; CDR3 DNA: TGTGCCAGCAGCCAAGGGACAGGAAAAGAGCAGTTCTTC
D gene: NA; J gene: TRBJ2-7; CDR3 length: 11; V gene: TRBV7-2; clone size: once; CDR3 protein: CASSLSEEQYF; CDR3 DNA: TGTGCCAGCAGCCTATCTGAAGAGCAGTACTTC
D gene: NA; J gene: TRBJ2-3; CDR3 length: 11; V gene: TRBV20-1; clone size: NA; CDR3 protein: CSAATSGTQYF; CDR3 DNA: TGCAGTGCAGCGACTTCGGGGACGCAGTATTTT
D gene: TRBD1; J gene: TRBJ1-2; CDR3 length: 12; V gene: TRBV5-1; clone size: NA; CDR3 protein: CASSIGQGGYTF; CDR3 DNA: TGCGCCAGCAGCATAGGACAGGGGGGCTACACCTTC
D gene: TRBD1; J gene: TRBJ1-4; CDR3 length: 15; V gene: TRBV5-1; clone size: few; CDR3 protein: CASSLTGATNEKLFF; CDR3 DNA: TGCGCCAGCAGCTTAACAGGGGCAACTAATGAAAAACTGTTTTTT